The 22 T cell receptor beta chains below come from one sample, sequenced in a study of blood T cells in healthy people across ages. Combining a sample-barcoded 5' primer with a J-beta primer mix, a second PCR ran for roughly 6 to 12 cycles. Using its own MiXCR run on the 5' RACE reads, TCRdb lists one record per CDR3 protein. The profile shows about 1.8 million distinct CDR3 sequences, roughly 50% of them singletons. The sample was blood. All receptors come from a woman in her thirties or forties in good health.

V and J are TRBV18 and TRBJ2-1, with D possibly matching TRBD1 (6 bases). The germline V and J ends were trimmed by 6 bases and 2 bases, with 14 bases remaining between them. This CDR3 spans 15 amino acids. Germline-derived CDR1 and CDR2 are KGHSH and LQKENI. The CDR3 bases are TGTGCCAGCTCGCCTAACAGGGAGACCTACAATGAGCAGTTCTTC. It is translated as CASSPNRETYNEQFF.

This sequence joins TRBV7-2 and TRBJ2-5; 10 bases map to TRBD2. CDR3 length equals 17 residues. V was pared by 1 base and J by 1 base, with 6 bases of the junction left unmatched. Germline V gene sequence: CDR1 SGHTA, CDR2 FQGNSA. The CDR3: CASSLGEASGSQETQYF. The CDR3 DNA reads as TGTGCCAGCAGCTTAGGGGAGGCTAGCGGGAGCCAAGAGACCCAGTACTTC.

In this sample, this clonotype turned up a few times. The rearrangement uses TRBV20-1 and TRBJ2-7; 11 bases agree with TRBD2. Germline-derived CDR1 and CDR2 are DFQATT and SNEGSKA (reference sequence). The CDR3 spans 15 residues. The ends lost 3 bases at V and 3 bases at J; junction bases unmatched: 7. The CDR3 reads CSASLASGGYYEQYF. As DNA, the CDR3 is TGCAGTGCTAGTCTGGCTAGCGGGGGGTACTACGAGCAGTACTTC.

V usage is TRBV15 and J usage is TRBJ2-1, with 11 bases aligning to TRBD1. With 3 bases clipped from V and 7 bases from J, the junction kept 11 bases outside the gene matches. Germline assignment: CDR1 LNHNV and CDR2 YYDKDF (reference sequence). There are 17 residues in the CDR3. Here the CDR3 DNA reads TGTGCCACCAGCAGGGCTCGTGGGACAGGGGGTTTGAATGAGCAGTTCTTC. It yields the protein CATSRARGTGGLNEQFF.

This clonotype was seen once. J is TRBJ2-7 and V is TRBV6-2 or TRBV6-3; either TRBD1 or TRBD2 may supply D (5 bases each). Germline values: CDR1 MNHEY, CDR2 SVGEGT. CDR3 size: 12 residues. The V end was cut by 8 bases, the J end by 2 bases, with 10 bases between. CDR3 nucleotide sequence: TGTGCCAGCCGGGACGATCCCTACGAGCAGTACTTC. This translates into CASRDDPYEQYF.

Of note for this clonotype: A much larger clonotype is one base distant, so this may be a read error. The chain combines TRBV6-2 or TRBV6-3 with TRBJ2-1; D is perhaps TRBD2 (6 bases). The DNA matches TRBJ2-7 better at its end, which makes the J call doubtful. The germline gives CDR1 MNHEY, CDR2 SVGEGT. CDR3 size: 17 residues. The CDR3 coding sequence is TGTGCCAGCAGTTACTACAGCGGGCTCACCCCCTACAATGAGCAGTACTTC. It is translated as CASSYYSGLTPYNEQYF.

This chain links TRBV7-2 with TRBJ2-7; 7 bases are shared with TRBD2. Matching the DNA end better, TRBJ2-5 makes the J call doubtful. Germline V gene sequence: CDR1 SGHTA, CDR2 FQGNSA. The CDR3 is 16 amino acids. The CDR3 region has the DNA TGTGCCAGCAGCTTAGACGATGGCGGGGGTAGGGAGACCCAGTACTTC. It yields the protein CASSLDDGGGRETQYF.

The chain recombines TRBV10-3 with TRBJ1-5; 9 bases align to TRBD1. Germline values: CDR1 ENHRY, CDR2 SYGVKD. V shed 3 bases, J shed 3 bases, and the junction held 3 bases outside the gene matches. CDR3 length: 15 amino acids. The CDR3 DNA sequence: TGTGCCATCAGTGACGGGGACAGGGCCAATCAGCCCCAGCATTTT. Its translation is CAISDGDRANQPQHF.

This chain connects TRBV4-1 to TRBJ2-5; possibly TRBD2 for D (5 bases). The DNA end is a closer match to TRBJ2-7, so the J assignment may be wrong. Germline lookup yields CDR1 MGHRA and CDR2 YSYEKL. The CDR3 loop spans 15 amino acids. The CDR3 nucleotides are TGCGCCAGCAGCGATCACTCTCAGCGGTTCCACGAGCAGTACTTC. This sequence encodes CASSDHSQRFHEQYF.

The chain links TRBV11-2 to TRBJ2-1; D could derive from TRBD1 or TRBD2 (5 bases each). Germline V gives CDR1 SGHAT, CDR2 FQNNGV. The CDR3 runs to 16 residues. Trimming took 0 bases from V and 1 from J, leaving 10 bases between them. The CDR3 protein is CASSLDRGRSYNEQFF. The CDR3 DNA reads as TGTGCCAGCAGCTTAGATCGGGGCAGATCCTACAATGAGCAGTTCTTC.

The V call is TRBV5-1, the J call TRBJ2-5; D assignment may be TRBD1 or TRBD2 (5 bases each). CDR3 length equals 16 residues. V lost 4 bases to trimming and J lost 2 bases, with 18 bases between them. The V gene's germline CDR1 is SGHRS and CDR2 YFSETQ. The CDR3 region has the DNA TGCGCCAGCAGCCCTGGGGGTCCGGGGTGGCAAGAGACCCAGTACTTC. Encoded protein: CASSPGGPGWQETQYF.

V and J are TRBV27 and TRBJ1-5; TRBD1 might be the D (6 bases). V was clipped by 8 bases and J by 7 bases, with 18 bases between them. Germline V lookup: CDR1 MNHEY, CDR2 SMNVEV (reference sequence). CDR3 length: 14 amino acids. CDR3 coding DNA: TGTGCCAGCGGGATAGGGGGTTTCGGCCAGCCCCAGCATTTT. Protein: CASGIGGFGQPQHF.

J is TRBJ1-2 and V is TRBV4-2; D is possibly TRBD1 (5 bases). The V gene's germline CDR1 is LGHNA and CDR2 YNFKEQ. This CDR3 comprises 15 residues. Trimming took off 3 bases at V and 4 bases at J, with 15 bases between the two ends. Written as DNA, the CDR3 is TGTGCCAGCAGCCAGGGACGCGCAGGTCCCTATGGCTACACCTTC. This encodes CASSQGRAGPYGYTF.

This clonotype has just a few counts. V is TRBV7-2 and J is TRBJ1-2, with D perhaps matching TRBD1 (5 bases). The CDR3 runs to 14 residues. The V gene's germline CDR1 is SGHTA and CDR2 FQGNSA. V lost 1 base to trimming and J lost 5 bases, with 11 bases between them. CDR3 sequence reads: CASSLVGAEYGYTF. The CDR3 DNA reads TGTGCCAGCAGCTTAGTTGGGGCAGAATATGGCTACACCTTC.

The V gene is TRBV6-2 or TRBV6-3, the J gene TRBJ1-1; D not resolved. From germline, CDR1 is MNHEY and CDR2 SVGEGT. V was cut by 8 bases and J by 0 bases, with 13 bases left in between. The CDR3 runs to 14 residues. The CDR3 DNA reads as TGTGCCAGCTCCCAACTTGGTATGAACACTGAAGCTTTCTTT. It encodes CASSQLGMNTEAFF.

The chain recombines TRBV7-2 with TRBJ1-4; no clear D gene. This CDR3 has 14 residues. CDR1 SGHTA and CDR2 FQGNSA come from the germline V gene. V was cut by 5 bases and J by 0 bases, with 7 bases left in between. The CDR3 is CASSQIPTNEKLFF. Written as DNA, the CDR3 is TGTGCCAGCAGCCAGATCCCAACTAATGAAAAACTGTTTTTT.

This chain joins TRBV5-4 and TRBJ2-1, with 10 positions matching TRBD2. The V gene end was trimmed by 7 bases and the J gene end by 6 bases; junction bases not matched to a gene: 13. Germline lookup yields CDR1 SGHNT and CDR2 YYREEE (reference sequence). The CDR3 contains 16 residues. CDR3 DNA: TGTGCCAGCGGTCGTGGGAGCGGGGGGGGCCTCAATGAGCAGTTCTTC. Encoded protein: CASGRGSGGGLNEQFF.

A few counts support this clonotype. The CDR3 DNA is TGTGCCAGCAGCTTAGCCACCCCTGGAGGGGTCGAGCAGTACTTC. Its translation: CASSLATPGGVEQYF. The chain is built from TRBV7-2 and TRBJ2-7, with D possibly TRBD2 on 6 matching bases. There are 15 residues in the CDR3. V lost 0 bases and J lost 6, with 15 bases in between. CDR1 SGHTA and CDR2 FQGNSA come from the germline V gene. Variable domain in full (rest from reference TRBV7-2 and TRBJ2-7): GAGVSQSPSNKVTEKGKDVELRCDPISGHTALYWYRQSLGQGLEFLIYFQGNSAPDKSGLPSDRFSAERTGGSVSTLTIQRTQQEDSAVYLCASSLATPGGVEQYFGPGTRLTVT.

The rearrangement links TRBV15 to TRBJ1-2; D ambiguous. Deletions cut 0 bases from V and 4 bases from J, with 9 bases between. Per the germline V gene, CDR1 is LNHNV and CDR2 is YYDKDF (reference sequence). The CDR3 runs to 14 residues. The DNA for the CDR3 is TGTGCCACCAGCAGAGATTTGGGTCTCTATGGCTACACCTTC. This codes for CATSRDLGLYGYTF. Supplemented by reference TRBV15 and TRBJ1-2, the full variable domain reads DAMVIQNPRYQVTQFGKPVTLSCSQTLNHNVMYWYQQKSSQAPKLLFHYYDKDFNNEADTPDNFQSRRPNTSFCFLDIRSPGLGDTAMYLCATSRDLGLYGYTFGSGTRLTVV.

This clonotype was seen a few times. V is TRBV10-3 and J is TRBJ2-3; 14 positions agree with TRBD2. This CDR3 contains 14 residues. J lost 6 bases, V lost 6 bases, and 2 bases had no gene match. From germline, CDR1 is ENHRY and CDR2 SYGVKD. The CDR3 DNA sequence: TGTGCCATCAGGGGGACTAGCGGGGGCGATACGCAGTATTTT. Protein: CAIRGTSGGDTQYF.

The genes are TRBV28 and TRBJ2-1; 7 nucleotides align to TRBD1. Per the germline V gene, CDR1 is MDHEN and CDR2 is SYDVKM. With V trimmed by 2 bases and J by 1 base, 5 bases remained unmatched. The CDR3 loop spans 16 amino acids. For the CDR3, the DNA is TGTGCCAGCAGTTTAAAGGACAGGAGGTCCTACAATGAGCAGTTCTTC. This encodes CASSLKDRRSYNEQFF.

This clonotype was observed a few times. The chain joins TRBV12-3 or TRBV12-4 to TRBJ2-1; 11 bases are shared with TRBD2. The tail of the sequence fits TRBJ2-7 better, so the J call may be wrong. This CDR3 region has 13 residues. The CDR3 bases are TGTGCCACCAGACTAGCGGGGAACAATGAGCAGTACTTC. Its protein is CATRLAGNNEQYF.